This T cell receptor (beta chain) is from a study of cytomegalovirus exposure and HLA in healthy donors. Whole-study findings and limits: It was approximately 150 TCR beta chains that were listed as cytomegalovirus-associated.

Profiled with immunoSEQ multiplex PCR; TCRdb holds only in-frame clones, not every one. In the table there are some 150,000 clones, about nine tenths of which are singletons. As for this clone: Antigen unknown.

From germline, CDR1 is SGHAT and CDR2 FQNNGV. CDR3 length: 16 residues. Trimming took 1 base from V and 6 from J, leaving 16 bases between them. Sequencing was done on a sample of PBMCs. This TCR came from a man aged 18 to 29 in good health and CMV-seropositive. The chain combines TRBV11-2 with TRBJ1-5, with TRBD1 as a possible D gene (6 bases). In DNA form, the CDR3 reads TGTGCCAGCAGCTTAGGGGTACAGGGAAAGGCTCAGCCCCAGCATTTT. It codes for CASSLGVQGKAQPQHF.